This T cell receptor (beta chain) was found in a study of cytomegalovirus exposure and HLA in healthy donors. General study findings and limits: Subsequent analysis of the roughly 120 validation repertoires found a tendency for first-cohort TCR clusters to co-occur.

These donors were members of the roughly 130-subject validation cohort, a group separate from the approximately 670-subject first cohort. CDR1 is LNHNV, CDR2 YYDKDF, per germline (reference sequence). V was pared by 5 bases and J by 2 bases, with 5 bases of the junction left unmatched. The CDR3 sequence is 14 residues long. Only in-frame clones appear in the TCRdb table, and some are missing; sequencing was by immunoSEQ multiplex PCR. Here the sample spans around 300,000 clones, roughly 90% being singletons. Comments on this clone: What it recognizes is unknown.

The specimen was PBMCs. V gene TRBV15 combines with J gene TRBJ2-7; 8 nucleotides align to TRBD1. The receptor was isolated from a woman aged 18-29 years in good health and CMV-seronegative. The CDR3 region is CATSQGQGPYEQYF. DNA of the CDR3: TGTGCCACCAGCCAAGGACAGGGTCCCTACGAGCAGTACTTC. Using reference TRBV15 and TRBJ2-7 for the parts outside the CDR3, the full variable domain is DAMVIQNPRYQVTQFGKPVTLSCSQTLNHNVMYWYQQKSSQAPKLLFHYYDKDFNNEADTPDNFQSRRPNTSFCFLDIRSPGLGDTAMYLCATSQGQGPYEQYFGPGTRLTVT.